A single sample is the source of the 17 T cell receptor beta chains below, sequenced in a study of blood T cells in healthy people across ages. A second 7 to 11 cycle PCR used barcoded and J-beta primers. TCRdb re-called the 5' RACE reads with MiXCR, one entry per CDR3 protein. Found here are about 1,800,000 distinct CDR3 sequences, approximately 28% of them singletons; the top ten hold 7.7%. The specimen was blood. Every receptor here comes from a woman aged 25 to 39 in good health.

The V call is TRBV27, the J call TRBJ2-1, with D unresolved. Germline CDR1 reads MNHEY; CDR2 reads SMNVEV (reference sequence). The CDR3 loop spans 14 amino acids. Trimming took 4 bases from V and 3 from J, leaving 10 bases between them. CDR3 sequence reads: CASSSSASYNEQFF. The DNA of the CDR3 is TGTGCCAGCAGTTCCTCGGCGAGCTACAATGAGCAGTTCTTC.

Remarks on this clonotype: Since a much larger clone is just one base distant, this may be a read error. The V and J genes are TRBV5-1 and TRBJ2-1; the match to TRBD1 covers 7 bases. The V segment lost 2 bases and the J segment 12 bases; nucleotides outside the gene matches: 8. This CDR3 spans 13 amino acids. Germline CDR1 and CDR2: SGHRS and YFSETQ. In nucleotides, the CDR3 is TGCGCCAGCAGCTTACAACAGGGGAGTGGGCAGTTCTTC. Translated: CASSLQQGSGQFF.

The V and J genes are TRBV11-2 and TRBJ1-6; 9 nucleotides match TRBD1. The CDR3 contains 16 residues. V gave up 4 bases and J gave up 3 bases; unmatched junction bases: 4. Germline CDR1 is SGHAT and CDR2 is FQNNGV. This chain's CDR3 is CASSSQTGGYNSPLHF. The CDR3 DNA reads as TGTGCCAGCAGCTCACAGACAGGGGGCTATAATTCACCCCTCCACTTT.

V usage is TRBV12-3 or TRBV12-4 and J usage is TRBJ1-3; D is undetermined. Trimming pared 4 bases from V and 0 bases from J, leaving 10 bases between. This CDR3 comprises 15 residues. In DNA, the CDR3 is TGTGCCAGCAGTTACCAGTCCATCTCTGGAAACACCATATATTTT. Amino acid sequence: CASSYQSISGNTIYF.

There are a few counts of this clonotype. The chain is built from TRBV7-6 and TRBJ2-7; no definite D call. This CDR3 region has 15 residues. Trimming removed 0 bases at V and 7 bases at J, with 16 bases between. Germline V CDR1 and CDR2: SGHVS, FNYEAQ. The CDR3 reads CASSLAVPPHGEQYF. DNA of the CDR3: TGTGCCAGCAGCTTAGCGGTTCCCCCGCATGGGGAGCAGTACTTC.

This clonotype has just a few counts. The chain joins TRBV6-5 to TRBJ2-5; D gene unclear. From germline, CDR1 is MNHEY and CDR2 SVGAGI. The ends were cut back, 5 bases at V and 1 base at J, with 17 bases in the middle. The CDR3 extends over 16 amino acids. The DNA for the CDR3 is TGTGCCAGCAGTCTCTATACAGCGACCGCCCAAGAGACCCAGTACTTC. The encoded protein is CASSLYTATAQETQYF.

The chain is built from TRBV7-2 and TRBJ2-2, with D tentatively TRBD1 (6 bases). The CDR3 totals 17 residues. V shed 1 base and J shed 5 bases, with 17 bases lying between them. Per the germline V gene, CDR1 is SGHTA and CDR2 is FQGNSA. In DNA form, the CDR3 reads TGTGCCAGCAGCTTAGGGTCCCTACAGGGTAAAACCGGGGAGCTGTTTTTT. Amino acid sequence: CASSLGSLQGKTGELFF.

The J gene is TRBJ2-1, the V gene TRBV5-1; D possibly corresponds to TRBD2 (6 bases). Germline assignment: CDR1 SGHRS and CDR2 YFSETQ. V lost 2 bases and J lost 0, with 9 bases in between. The CDR3 is 15 amino acids. In DNA, the CDR3 is TGCGCCAGCAGCTTCAGCGGGCCCTCCTACAATGAGCAGTTCTTC. Translating it yields CASSFSGPSYNEQFF.

This clonotype has only a few counts. V usage is TRBV5-1 and J usage is TRBJ2-5; no firm D call. This CDR3 is 14 amino acids long. The V and J ends lost 4 bases and 4 bases respectively, with 14 bases between them. Germline loops: CDR1 SGHRS, CDR2 YFSETQ. The CDR3 coding sequence is TGCGCCAGCAGCCACGCGGCCTGGGGAGAGACCCAGTACTTC. Encoded protein: CASSHAAWGETQYF.

The V call is TRBV29-1, the J call TRBJ2-1; no clear D gene. Trimming cost V 1 base and J 5 bases, with 9 bases left between them. Per the germline V gene, CDR1 is SQVTM and CDR2 is ANQGSEA. This CDR3 has 13 amino acids. CDR3 loop: CSVEGATNNEQFF. The CDR3 DNA reads as TGCAGCGTTGAAGGGGCTACCAACAATGAGCAGTTCTTC.

Only a few counts were recorded for this clonotype. CDR3 region: CASSQDSWASGTDTQYF. The CDR3 coding sequence is TGTGCCAGCAGCCAAGACTCCTGGGCGAGCGGCACAGATACGCAGTATTTT. The chain uses TRBV14 and TRBJ2-3, with D hard to call. The V gene's germline CDR1 is SGHDN and CDR2 FVKESK. Deletions cut 0 bases from V and 1 base from J, with 14 bases between. The CDR3 runs 17 residues.

The sample holds a few counts of this clonotype. The chain has TRBV28 and TRBJ1-2; D possibly corresponds to TRBD1 (6 bases). CDR1 is MDHEN and CDR2 is SYDVKM in the germline V gene. The CDR3 totals 14 residues. The V end was cut by 6 bases, the J end by 3 bases, with 14 bases between. This CDR3 is CASSSVQGYYGYTF. The CDR3, as DNA: TGTGCCAGCAGCTCCGTACAGGGTTACTATGGCTACACCTTC.

This clonotype occurred many times. At one of its ends the junction is not consistent with the germline gene, which may arise from a read error. CDR3 coding DNA: TGTGCCAGCAGCCCCGGAGCGGGCTACACCTTC. This gives the protein CASSPGAGYTF. The V and J genes are TRBV5-1 and TRBJ1-2; no firm D call. CDR3 length: 11 residues. CDR1 SGHRS and CDR2 YFSETQ come from the germline V gene.

J is TRBJ2-1 and V is TRBV28, with TRBD1 matching 8 bases. This CDR3 contains 14 residues. CDR1 and CDR2 from the germline V gene are MDHEN and SYDVKM. After removal of 6 bases from V and 7 bases from J, the junction contained 8 bases not matched to a gene. The CDR3 DNA reads as TGTGCCAGCAGGGGAGCGGACAGGGAGAATGAGCAGTTCTTC. Translation: CASRGADRENEQFF.

This clonotype occurred many times. The CDR3, as DNA: TGCAGCGTGGGGGAGGACCCCAGCGTCCTGACTTTC. Its protein is CSVGEDPSVLTF. The chain couples TRBV29-1 to TRBJ2-6; a possible D gene is TRBD2 (6 bases). CDR1 and CDR2 from the germline V gene are SQVTM and ANQGSEA. This CDR3 contains 12 residues. The V and J ends lost 6 bases and 12 bases respectively, with 15 bases between them.

The V call is TRBV7-2, the J call TRBJ2-1; a possible D gene is TRBD2 (5 bases). Germline CDR1 reads SGHTA; CDR2 reads FQGNSA. V was clipped by 5 bases and J by 6 bases, with 11 bases between them. The length of the CDR3 is 13 residues. CDR3 residues: CASSTRVSNEQFF. Written as DNA, the CDR3 is TGTGCCAGCAGCACTAGGGTGTCCAATGAGCAGTTCTTC.

A few counts support this clonotype. V usage is TRBV5-1 and J usage is TRBJ2-3; weak D call: TRBD2 (6 bases). The CDR3 extends over 15 amino acids. Germline assignment: CDR1 SGHRS and CDR2 YFSETQ. V lost 5 bases, J lost 6 bases, and 19 bases lay in between. DNA for the CDR3: TGCGCCAGCAGTAATAGCGGCGGGGCGACGGATACGCAGTATTTT. Translated: CASSNSGGATDTQYF.